Following are 25 T cell receptor beta chains from one sample sequenced in a study of CD4 T cells in relation to SARS-CoV-2 and coronaviruses. The antigens for these receptors are not known. Sequencing used immunoSEQ multiplex PCR; TCRdb keeps in-frame clones, though not all of them. The table shows some 21,000 clones, with approximately 82% occurring only once. Before the COVID-19 pandemic, during about 2010-2019, CD4+ T cells were taken from unexposed donors. CD4+ T cells were isolated from the cells after more than nine days of culture. The sequencing sample was made of CD4+ T cells from PBMCs, cultured in vitro. Receptor source: a human donor in good health.

V gene TRBV7-9 combines with J gene TRBJ2-1; TRBD1 aligns across 8 bases. Trimming at V came to 5 bases and at J to 8 bases, leaving 8 bases not matched to a gene. CDR1 and CDR2 from the germline V gene are SEHNR and FQNEAQ (reference sequence). This CDR3 comprises 14 residues. The CDR3 region is CASSPGQGFDEQFF. Here the CDR3 DNA reads TGTGCCAGCAGCCCCGGACAGGGCTTCGATGAGCAGTTCTTC.

This chain links TRBV2 with TRBJ2-3; no definite D call. Trimming shortened V by 6 bases and J by 7 bases, and 8 bases separated the two germline ends. The CDR3 length is 11 residues. Germline V gives CDR1 SNHLY, CDR2 FYNNEI. CDR3 region: CASSRTYTQYF. In nucleotides, the CDR3 is TGTGCCAGCAGCCGGACCTATACGCAGTATTTT.

The genes are TRBV20-1 and TRBJ2-7; the D is unclear. Per the germline V gene, CDR1 is DFQATT and CDR2 is SNEGSKA (reference sequence). Trimming left V 3 bases short and J 1 base short, with 16 bases between. The CDR3 runs 15 residues. CDR3 sequence: CSASSVGMKSYEQYF. CDR3 nucleotide sequence: TGCAGTGCTAGTAGTGTGGGGATGAAATCCTACGAGCAGTACTTC.

This sequence joins TRBV2 and TRBJ2-7, with 9 bases fitting TRBD1. This CDR3 spans 13 amino acids. CDR1 is SNHLY, CDR2 FYNNEI, per germline. The V segment lost 4 bases and the J segment 3 bases; nucleotides outside the gene matches: 1. CDR3 in amino acids: CASSVGQGYEQYF. In DNA form, the CDR3 reads TGTGCCAGCAGTGTGGGACAGGGCTACGAGCAGTACTTC.

The chain combines TRBV3-1 (or the pseudogene TRBV3-2) with TRBJ1-5; weak D call: TRBD1 (5 bases). The V gene lost 1 base and the J gene lost 0 bases, with 13 bases spanning the gap. The CDR3 runs to 17 residues. The V gene's germline CDR1 is LGHDT and CDR2 YNNKEL (reference sequence). The CDR3 DNA sequence: TGTGCCAGCAGCCAAGGTTATGGGGGAAATAGCAATCAGCCCCAGCATTTT. Amino acids: CASSQGYGGNSNQPQHF.

The CDR3 here is CAWKARTGTSYEQYF. The CDR3 coding sequence is TGTGCCTGGAAAGCGCGGACAGGAACCTCCTACGAGCAGTACTTC. This chain connects TRBV30 to TRBJ2-7; 7 bases agree with TRBD1. The CDR3 totals 15 residues. Germline loops: CDR1 GTSNPN, CDR2 SVGIG (reference sequence). J gave up 0 bases and V 4 bases, and 9 bases lay outside the gene matches.

The chain uses TRBV24-1 and TRBJ2-3, with 7 bases aligning to TRBD2. The length of the CDR3 is 15 residues. Germline V gene data show CDR1 as KGHDR and CDR2 as SFDVKD. The V gene end was trimmed by 3 bases and the J gene end by 3 bases; junction bases not matched to a gene: 5. The CDR3 here is CATSDASGVTDTQYF. For the CDR3, the DNA is TGTGCCACCAGTGATGCTAGCGGAGTAACAGATACGCAGTATTTT.

The chain couples TRBV3-1 (or the pseudogene TRBV3-2) to TRBJ1-5; no clear D gene. V was shortened by 0 bases and J by 9 bases, with 15 bases between the two germline ends. This CDR3 is 15 amino acids long. Germline assignment: CDR1 LGHDT and CDR2 YNNKEL (reference sequence). The CDR3 here is CASSQDFREPRPQHF. The CDR3 DNA sequence: TGTGCCAGCAGCCAAGATTTTAGAGAACCGAGGCCCCAGCATTTT.

This sequence joins TRBV14 and TRBJ1-1, with D hard to call. V lost 0 bases and J lost 8, with 10 bases in between. Germline V CDR1 and CDR2: SGHDN, FVKESK. The CDR3 length is 13 residues. CDR3 coding DNA: TGTGCCAGCAGCCAAGAGGTTTTTGTCGAAGCTTTCTTT. It codes for CASSQEVFVEAFF.

V usage is TRBV27 and J usage is TRBJ2-1, with 8 bases aligning to TRBD1. The germline gives CDR1 MNHEY, CDR2 SMNVEV (reference sequence). CDR3 length: 15 residues. Trimming at V came to 3 bases and at J to 6 bases, leaving 7 bases not matched to a gene. CDR3: CASSLNRGEANEQFF. The CDR3 DNA follows: TGTGCCAGCAGTTTGAACAGGGGGGAAGCCAATGAGCAGTTCTTC.

The rearrangement joins TRBV12-3 or TRBV12-4 to TRBJ1-6; possibly TRBD1 for D (5 bases). Deletions cut 6 bases from V and 11 bases from J, with 11 bases between. The CDR3 loop spans 12 amino acids. CDR3 coding DNA: TGTGCCAGCAGCCCCGACAGACCACCCCTCCACTTT. It translates to CASSPDRPPLHF.

The chain is built from TRBV5-1 and TRBJ2-2, with D possibly TRBD2 on 6 matching bases. Trimming stripped 7 bases from V and 1 base from J, with 11 bases between. The CDR3 covers 14 residues. Germline assignment: CDR1 SGHRS and CDR2 YFSETQ. The CDR3 loop is CASWAGQNTGELFF. The CDR3 coding sequence is TGCGCCAGCTGGGCGGGGCAGAACACCGGGGAGCTGTTTTTT.

This chain joins TRBV18 and TRBJ2-7; TRBD1 or TRBD2 may be the D gene (5 bases each). Trimming removed 4 bases at V and 5 bases at J, with 15 bases between. There are 14 residues in the CDR3. From germline, CDR1 is KGHSH and CDR2 LQKENI. The CDR3 sequence: CASSLRDRDNEQYF. CDR3 in DNA: TGTGCCAGCTCACTCCGGGACCGAGACAACGAGCAGTACTTC.

This chain joins TRBV24-1 and TRBJ1-1, with D uncertain. Germline assignment: CDR1 KGHDR and CDR2 SFDVKD. The V end lost 3 bases, the J end lost 4 bases, and 11 bases lay between the germline ends. CDR3 length: 14 amino acids. The CDR3 loop reads CATSDRIDGTEAFF. DNA of the CDR3: TGTGCCACCAGTGATCGGATAGACGGCACTGAAGCTTTCTTT.

The chain links TRBV5-1 to TRBJ1-1; unclear D gene. The ends were cut back, 0 bases at V and 2 bases at J, with 5 bases in the middle. There are 13 residues in the CDR3. Germline V CDR1 and CDR2: SGHRS, YFSETQ. In nucleotides, the CDR3 is TGCGCCAGCAGCTTGGCCTACAACACTGAAGCTTTCTTT. It encodes CASSLAYNTEAFF.

The table lists this clone with a count of one. This rearrangement joins TRBV18 to TRBJ2-1; 7 bases fit TRBD2. V lost 2 bases to trimming and J lost 8 bases; unmatched junction nucleotides: 12. The CDR3 spans 16 residues. Germline lookup yields CDR1 KGHSH and CDR2 LQKENI. CDR3 in DNA: TGTGCCAGCTCACCAAGTTTGGGCGGGAGAAGGCATGAGCAGTTCTTC. Amino acid sequence: CASSPSLGGRRHEQFF.

This clone was recorded only once. The V and J genes are TRBV19 and TRBJ2-1; a possible D gene is TRBD2 (6 bases). CDR3 length equals 15 residues. V was pared by 3 bases and J by 0 bases, with 9 bases between. Germline V CDR1 and CDR2: LNHDA, SQIVND (reference sequence). CDR3 amino acids: CASSMEGYSYNEQFF. CDR3 DNA: TGTGCCAGTAGTATGGAGGGGTACTCCTACAATGAGCAGTTCTTC.

The chain couples TRBV2 to TRBJ2-2; TRBD1 is a possible D gene (5 bases). V lost 6 bases and J lost 4, with 18 bases in between. The CDR3 totals 16 residues. CDR1 and CDR2 (germline): SNHLY, FYNNEI. CDR3 in DNA: TGTGCCAGCAGACCCAGGCAGGGTGTGAGCACCGGGGAGCTGTTTTTT. This encodes CASRPRQGVSTGELFF.

J is TRBJ1-3 and V is TRBV10-3, with TRBD1 matching over 9 bases. From germline, CDR1 is ENHRY and CDR2 SYGVKD. The CDR3 runs 17 residues. V shed 0 bases, J shed 2 bases, and the junction held 5 bases outside the gene matches. CDR3 sequence: CAISESDRGEAGNTIYF. CDR3 nucleotide sequence: TGTGCCATCAGTGAGTCTGACAGGGGGGAAGCTGGAAACACCATATATTTT.

This clone appeared once. This chain links TRBV5-1 with TRBJ2-4; D is unclear. Per the germline V gene, CDR1 is SGHRS and CDR2 is YFSETQ. This CDR3 spans 14 amino acids. With 2 bases removed from V and 0 bases from J, the gap between germline ends came to 6 bases. CDR3 sequence (DNA): TGCGCCAGCAGCTTAACTCTAGCCAAAAACATTCAGTACTTC. The encoded protein is CASSLTLAKNIQYF.

The V call is TRBV6-1, the J call TRBJ2-3; D remains unclear. The germline CDR1 and CDR2 sequences are MNHNS and SASEGT. CDR3 length: 16 residues. The germline V and J ends were trimmed by 0 bases and 0 bases, with 10 bases remaining between them. This CDR3 reads CASSEAGGGSTDTQYF. As DNA, the CDR3 is TGTGCCAGCAGTGAAGCGGGTGGCGGCAGCACAGATACGCAGTATTTT.

The CDR3 region is CASSLEGRFIYGYTF. CDR3 nucleotides: TGTGCCAGCAGCTTAGAAGGCAGGTTTATCTATGGCTACACCTTC. This rearrangement joins TRBV7-2 to TRBJ1-2; D not resolved. The CDR3 runs to 15 residues. In germline, CDR1 is SGHTA, CDR2 FQGNSA. Trimming removed 1 base from V and 4 bases from J, with 13 bases in between.

The genes are TRBV19 and TRBJ1-4; D not resolved. The CDR3 has 15 residues. CDR1 LNHDA and CDR2 SQIVND come from the germline V gene (reference sequence). V lost 1 base and J 8 bases, leaving 14 bases between the germline ends. CDR3 loop: CASSIGGVGQEKLFF. CDR3 bases: TGTGCCAGTAGTATAGGTGGCGTGGGTCAGGAAAAACTGTTTTTT.

CDR3 bases: TGTGCCAGCAGCGTAGCACAGTCCTCTGGAAACACCATATATTTT. Translation gives CASSVAQSSGNTIYF. The V call is TRBV9, the J call TRBJ1-3, with unresolved D. CDR1 is SGDLS and CDR2 is YYNGEE in the germline V gene. CDR3 size: 15 residues. The germline V and J ends were trimmed by 0 bases and 0 bases, with 7 bases remaining between them.

V gene TRBV6-1 combines with J gene TRBJ1-2, with D maybe TRBD1 (5 bases). V lost 2 bases, J lost 4 bases, and 11 bases lay in between. This CDR3 is 14 amino acids long. The germline CDR1 and CDR2 sequences are MNHNS and SASEGT. The CDR3 is CASSERGEGYGYTF. CDR3 DNA sequence: TGTGCCAGCAGTGAAAGAGGGGAGGGCTATGGCTACACCTTC.